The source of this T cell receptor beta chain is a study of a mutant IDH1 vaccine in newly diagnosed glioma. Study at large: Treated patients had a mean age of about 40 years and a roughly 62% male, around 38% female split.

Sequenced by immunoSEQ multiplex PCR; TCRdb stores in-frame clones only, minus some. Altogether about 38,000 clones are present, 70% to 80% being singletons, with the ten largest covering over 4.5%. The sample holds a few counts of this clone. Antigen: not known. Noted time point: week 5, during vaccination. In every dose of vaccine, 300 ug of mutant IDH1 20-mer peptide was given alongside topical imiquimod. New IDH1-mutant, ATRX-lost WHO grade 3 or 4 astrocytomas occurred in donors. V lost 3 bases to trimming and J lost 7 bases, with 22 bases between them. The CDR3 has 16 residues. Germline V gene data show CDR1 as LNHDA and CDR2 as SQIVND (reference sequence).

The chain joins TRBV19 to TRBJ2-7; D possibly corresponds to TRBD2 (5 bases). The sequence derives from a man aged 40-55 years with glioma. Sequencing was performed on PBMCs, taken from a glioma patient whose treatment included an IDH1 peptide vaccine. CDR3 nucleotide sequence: TGTGCCAGTAGTATCGCCCCCCGGACCCCCGGGGAGGAGCAGTACTTC. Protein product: CASSIAPRTPGEEQYF.